The clone carrying this T cell receptor beta chain was counted a few times. Antigen: not known. This sample is part of a study of T-cell reconstitution after alpha-beta-depleted transplantation in children. As it was prepared, the TCRbeta library received unique molecular identifiers. A single record per CDR3 protein comes from TCRdb applying MiXCR to the PCR reads. The sample lists around 580,000 distinct CDR3 sequences, approximately 30% seen once, with around a third in the top ten. General study points: The origin of high day-60 TCRbeta diversity in some patients lay in surviving recipient T cells and thymic progenitors. Expanded graft clones, several hundred of them, were reportedly the source of alpha-beta T cells about two months after transplant. At the one-year point after transplant, T-cell counts and TCRbeta diversity were found to come mostly from T cells that had been newly produced.

The source is a boy younger than two with Wiskott-Aldrich syndrome, due to receive a stem cell transplant. Source: PBMCs, taken before TCRalphabeta/CD19-depleted stem cell transplant.

Here the CDR3 DNA reads TGTGCCAGCAGTTTACGGGAGACCACCGGGGAGCTGTTTTTT. The encoded protein is CASSLRETTGELFF. The chain is built from TRBV6-2 or TRBV6-3 and TRBJ2-2, with D possibly TRBD2 on 6 matching bases. With 4 bases removed from V and 4 bases from J, the gap between germline ends came to 10 bases. Germline CDR1 is MNHEY and CDR2 is SVGEGT. CDR3 length: 14 residues.